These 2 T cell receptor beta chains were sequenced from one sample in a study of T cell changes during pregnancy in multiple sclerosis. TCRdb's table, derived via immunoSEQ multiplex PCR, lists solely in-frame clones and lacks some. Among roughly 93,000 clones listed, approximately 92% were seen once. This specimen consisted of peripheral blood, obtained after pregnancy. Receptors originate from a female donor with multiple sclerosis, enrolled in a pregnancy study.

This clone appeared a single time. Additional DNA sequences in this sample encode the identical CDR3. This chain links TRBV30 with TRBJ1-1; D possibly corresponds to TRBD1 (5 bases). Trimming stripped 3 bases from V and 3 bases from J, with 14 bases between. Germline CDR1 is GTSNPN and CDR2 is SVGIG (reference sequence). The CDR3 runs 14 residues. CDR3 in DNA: TGTGCCTGGAGCTACAGGCCCCTTTACACTGAAGCTTTCTTT. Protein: CAWSYRPLYTEAFF.

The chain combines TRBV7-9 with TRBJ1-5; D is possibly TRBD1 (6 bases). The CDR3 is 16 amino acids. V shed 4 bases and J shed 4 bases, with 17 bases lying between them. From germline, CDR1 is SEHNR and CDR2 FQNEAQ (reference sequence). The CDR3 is CASSSRSGTPNQPQHF. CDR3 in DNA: TGTGCCAGCAGCTCTAGATCCGGGACACCTAATCAGCCCCAGCATTTT.